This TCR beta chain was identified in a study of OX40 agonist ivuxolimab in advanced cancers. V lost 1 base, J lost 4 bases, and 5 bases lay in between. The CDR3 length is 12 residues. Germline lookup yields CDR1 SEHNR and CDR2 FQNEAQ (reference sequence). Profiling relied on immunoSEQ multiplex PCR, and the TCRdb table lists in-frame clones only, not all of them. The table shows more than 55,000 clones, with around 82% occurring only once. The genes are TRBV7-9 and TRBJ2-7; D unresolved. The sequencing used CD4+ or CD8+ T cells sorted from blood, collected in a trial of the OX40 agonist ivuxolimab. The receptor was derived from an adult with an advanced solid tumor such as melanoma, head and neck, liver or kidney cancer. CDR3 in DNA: TGTGCCAGCAGCTTAGGAAGATACGAGCAGTACTTC. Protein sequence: CASSLGRYEQYF.